This TCR beta chain was documented in a study of OX40 agonist ivuxolimab in advanced cancers. Profiled with immunoSEQ multiplex PCR; TCRdb holds only in-frame clones, not every one. The data hold some 100,000 clones, with 80% to 90% observed a single time. Germline V lookup: CDR1 SGHTA, CDR2 FQGNSA. CDR3 size: 15 residues. Unmatched junction bases numbered 8, after V lost 4 bases and J lost 6 bases. The receptor comes from an adult with an advanced solid tumor such as melanoma, head and neck, liver or kidney cancer. The sequenced sample was CD4+ or CD8+ T cells sorted from blood, obtained in a trial of the OX40 agonist ivuxolimab. V and J are TRBV7-2 and TRBJ1-5, with 8 bases identical to TRBD1. This CDR3 is CASSSGRGQGQPQHF. CDR3 DNA sequence: TGTGCCAGCAGCTCCGGCAGGGGGCAGGGTCAGCCCCAGCATTTT. Full variable domain (outside the CDR3, taken from reference TRBV7-2 and TRBJ1-5): GAGVSQSPSNKVTEKGKDVELRCDPISGHTALYWYRQSLGQGLEFLIYFQGNSAPDKSGLPSDRFSAERTGGSVSTLTIQRTQQEDSAVYLCASSSGRGQGQPQHFGDGTRLSIL.